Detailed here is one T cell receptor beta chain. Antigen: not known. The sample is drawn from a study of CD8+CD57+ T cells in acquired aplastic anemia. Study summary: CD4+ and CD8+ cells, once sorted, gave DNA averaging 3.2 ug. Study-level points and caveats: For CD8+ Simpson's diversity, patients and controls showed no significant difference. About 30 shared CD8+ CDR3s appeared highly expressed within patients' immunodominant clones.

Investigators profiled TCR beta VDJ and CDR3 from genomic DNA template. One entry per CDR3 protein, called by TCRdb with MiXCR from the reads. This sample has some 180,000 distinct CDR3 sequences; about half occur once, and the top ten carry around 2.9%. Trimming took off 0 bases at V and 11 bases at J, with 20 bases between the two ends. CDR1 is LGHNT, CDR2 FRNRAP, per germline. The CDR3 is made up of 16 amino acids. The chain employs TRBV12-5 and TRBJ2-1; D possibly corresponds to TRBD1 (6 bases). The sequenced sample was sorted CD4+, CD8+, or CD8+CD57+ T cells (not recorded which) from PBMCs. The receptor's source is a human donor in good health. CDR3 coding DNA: TGTGCTAGTGGTTTGGTACAGATGATCGGGACAATGAAGCAGTTCTTC. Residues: CASGLVQMIGTMKQFF. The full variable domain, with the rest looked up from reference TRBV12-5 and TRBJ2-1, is DARVTQTPRHKVTEMGQEVTMRCQPILGHNTVFWYRQTMMQGLELLAYFRNRAPLDDSGMPKDRFSAEMPDATLATLKIQPSEPRDSAVYFCASGLVQMIGTMKQFFGPGTRLTVL.